This T cell receptor (beta chain) is from a study of cytomegalovirus exposure and HLA in healthy donors. The V gene lost 5 bases and the J gene lost 3 bases, with 9 bases spanning the gap. The CDR3 has 13 residues. Germline CDR1 reads SGHDT; CDR2 reads YYEEEE. PCR employed 60 Vbeta and 13 Jbeta primers. Assay used: immunoSEQ multiplex PCR; TCRdb lists only in-frame clones, some missing. Of 100,000 to 150,000 clones in the sample, approximately 79% were seen once. This TCR came from a man under 40 in good health and CMV-seronegative. Sequenced input: PBMCs. V and J are TRBV5-6 and TRBJ1-5; TRBD1 might be the D (5 bases). As DNA, the CDR3 is TGTGCCAGCAGTAGACAGAACAATCAGCCCCAGCATTTT. It translates to CASSRQNNQPQHF.